Below, 5 T cell receptor beta chains from the same sample are listed, as sequenced in a study of blood T cells in healthy people across ages. It was with a sample-barcoded 5' primer and a J-beta primer mix that a second PCR of roughly 6 to 12 cycles was run. TCRdb recomputed calls from the 5' RACE reads with MiXCR, one row per CDR3 protein. This table has around 1,000,000 distinct CDR3 sequences, approximately 25% appearing once. The same sample was also used in a study of T cells of mothers and their children.

The sequenced sample was blood. The receptors here all came from a girl aged 2-15 years in good health.

The chain recombines TRBV7-3 with TRBJ2-3, with D unresolved. V lost 3 bases, J lost 0 bases, and 10 bases lay in between. The CDR3 has 15 amino acids. Germline values: CDR1 SGHTA, CDR2 FQGTGA. The CDR3 DNA sequence: TGTGCCAGCAGCTTCACATTTTCTAGCACAGATACGCAGTATTTT. Protein product: CASSFTFSSTDTQYF. Supplemented by reference TRBV7-3 and TRBJ2-3, the full variable domain reads GAGVSQTPSNKVTEKGKYVELRCDPISGHTALYWYRQSLGQGPEFLIYFQGTGAADDSGLPNDRFFAVRPEGSVSTLKIQRTERGDSAVYLCASSFTFSSTDTQYFGPGTRLTVL.

There are a few counts of this clonotype. V is TRBV20-1 and J is TRBJ2-7; D unresolved. V was cut by 0 bases and J by 2 bases, with 14 bases left in between. CDR3 length equals 15 residues. Per the germline V gene, CDR1 is DFQATT and CDR2 is SNEGSKA (reference sequence). The CDR3 spells CSARELGQQPYEQYF. The DNA of the CDR3 is TGCAGTGCTAGAGAGCTAGGGCAGCAGCCCTACGAGCAGTACTTC.

This clonotype was picked up a small number of times. V gene TRBV5-5 combines with J gene TRBJ1-2; unclear D gene. V was pared by 4 bases and J by 2 bases, with 12 bases between. The CDR3 totals 14 residues. From germline, CDR1 is SGHKS and CDR2 YYEKEE (reference sequence). The CDR3 DNA follows: TGTGCCAGCAGCCCAGTTCAGGCGAACTATGGCTACACCTTC. As protein: CASSPVQANYGYTF.

The J gene is TRBJ2-3, the V gene TRBV28, with D unclear. CDR3 length: 17 residues. V was clipped by 1 base and J by 1 base, with 15 bases between them. Germline V lookup: CDR1 MDHEN, CDR2 SYDVKM. The DNA for the CDR3 is TGTGCCAGCAGTTTATTAAGCCCACAGCGTCGCACAGATACGCAGTATTTT. This translates into CASSLLSPQRRTDTQYF.

This clonotype was counted a few times. The V and J genes are TRBV4-1 and TRBJ1-1; TRBD1 agrees at 7 bases. The CDR3 runs 16 residues. After removal of 3 bases from V and 1 base from J, the junction contained 8 bases not matched to a gene. Germline V gene data show CDR1 as MGHRA and CDR2 as YSYEKL. The CDR3, as DNA: TGCGCCAGCAGCCAGTCCCCGGACAGGAAGAACACTGAAGCTTTCTTT. The encoded protein is CASSQSPDRKNTEAFF.